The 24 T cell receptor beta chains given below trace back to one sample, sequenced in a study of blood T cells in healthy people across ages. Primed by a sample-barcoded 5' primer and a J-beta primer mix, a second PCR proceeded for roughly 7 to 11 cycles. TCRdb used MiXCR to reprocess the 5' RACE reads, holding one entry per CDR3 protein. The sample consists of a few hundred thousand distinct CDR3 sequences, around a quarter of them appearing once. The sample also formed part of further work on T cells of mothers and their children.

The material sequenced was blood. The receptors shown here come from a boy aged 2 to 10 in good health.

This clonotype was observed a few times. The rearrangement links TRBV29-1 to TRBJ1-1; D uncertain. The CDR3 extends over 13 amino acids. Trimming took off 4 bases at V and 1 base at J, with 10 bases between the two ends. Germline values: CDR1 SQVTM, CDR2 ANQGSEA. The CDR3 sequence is CSVVRRQNTEAFF. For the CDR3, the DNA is TGCAGCGTTGTACGTAGGCAGAACACTGAAGCTTTCTTT.

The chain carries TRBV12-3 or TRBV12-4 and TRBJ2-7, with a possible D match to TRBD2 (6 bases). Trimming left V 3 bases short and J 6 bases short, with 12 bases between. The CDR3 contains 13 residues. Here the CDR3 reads CASSLGRRPEQYF. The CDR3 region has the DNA TGTGCCAGCAGTTTGGGGAGGAGGCCCGAGCAGTACTTC.

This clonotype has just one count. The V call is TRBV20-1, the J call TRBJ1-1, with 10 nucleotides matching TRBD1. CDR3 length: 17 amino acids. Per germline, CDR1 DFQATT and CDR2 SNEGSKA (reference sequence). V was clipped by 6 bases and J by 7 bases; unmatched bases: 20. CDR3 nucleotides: TGCAGTGCCCCAAGGAGCGGGACAGGGGTTAACCTTTATGAAGCTTTCTTT. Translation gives CSAPRSGTGVNLYEAFF.

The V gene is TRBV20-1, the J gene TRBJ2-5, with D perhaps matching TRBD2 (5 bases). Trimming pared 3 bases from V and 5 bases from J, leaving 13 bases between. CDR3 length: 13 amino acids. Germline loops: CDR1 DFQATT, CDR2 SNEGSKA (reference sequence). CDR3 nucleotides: TGCAGTGCTAGTCGGACTTTAGGGGAGACCCAGTACTTC. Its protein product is CSASRTLGETQYF.

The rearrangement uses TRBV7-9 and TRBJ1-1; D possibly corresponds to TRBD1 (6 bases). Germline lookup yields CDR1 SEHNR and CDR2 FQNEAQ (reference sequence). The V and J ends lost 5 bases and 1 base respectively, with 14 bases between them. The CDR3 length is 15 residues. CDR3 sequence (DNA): TGTGCCAGCAGCGGGGGGGCAGGGGCGAACACTGAAGCTTTCTTT. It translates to CASSGGAGANTEAFF. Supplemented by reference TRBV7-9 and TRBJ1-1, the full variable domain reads DTGVSQNPRHKITKRGQNVTFRCDPISEHNRLYWYRQTLGQGPEFLTYFQNEAQLEKSRLLSDRFSAERPKGSFSTLEIQRTEQGDSAMYLCASSGGAGANTEAFFGQGTRLTVV.

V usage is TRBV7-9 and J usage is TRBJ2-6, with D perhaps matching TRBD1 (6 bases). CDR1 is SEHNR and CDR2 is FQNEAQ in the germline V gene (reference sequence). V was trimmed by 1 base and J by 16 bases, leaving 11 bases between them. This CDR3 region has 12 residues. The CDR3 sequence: CASSLDGRGLTF. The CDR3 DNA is TGTGCCAGCAGCTTAGACGGCAGGGGACTGACTTTC. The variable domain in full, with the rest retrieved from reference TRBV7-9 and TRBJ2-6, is DTGVSQNPRHKITKRGQNVTFRCDPISEHNRLYWYRQTLGQGPEFLTYFQNEAQLEKSRLLSDRFSAERPKGSFSTLEIQRTEQGDSAMYLCASSLDGRGLTFGAGSRLTVL.

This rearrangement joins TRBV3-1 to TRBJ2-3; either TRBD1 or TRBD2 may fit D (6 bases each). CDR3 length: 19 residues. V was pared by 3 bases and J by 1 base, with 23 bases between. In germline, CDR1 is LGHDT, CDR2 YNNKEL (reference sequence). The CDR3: CASSQSVAGRGEGTDTQYF. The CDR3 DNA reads TGTGCCAGCAGCCAGTCTGTGGCGGGAAGGGGGGAAGGCACAGATACGCAGTATTTT.

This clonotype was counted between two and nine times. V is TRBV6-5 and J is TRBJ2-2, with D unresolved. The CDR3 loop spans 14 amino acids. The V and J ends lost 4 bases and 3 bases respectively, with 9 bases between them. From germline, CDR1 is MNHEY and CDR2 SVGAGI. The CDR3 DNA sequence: TGTGCCAGCAGTTTGAGGTCTTACACCGGGGAGCTGTTTTTT. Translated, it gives CASSLRSYTGELFF.

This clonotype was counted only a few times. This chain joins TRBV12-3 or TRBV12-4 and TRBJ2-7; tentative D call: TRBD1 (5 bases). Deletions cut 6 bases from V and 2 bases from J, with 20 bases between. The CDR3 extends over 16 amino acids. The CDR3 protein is CASSPRSGSRAYEQYF. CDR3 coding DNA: TGTGCCAGCAGCCCCCGCTCGGGTAGCAGGGCCTACGAGCAGTACTTC.

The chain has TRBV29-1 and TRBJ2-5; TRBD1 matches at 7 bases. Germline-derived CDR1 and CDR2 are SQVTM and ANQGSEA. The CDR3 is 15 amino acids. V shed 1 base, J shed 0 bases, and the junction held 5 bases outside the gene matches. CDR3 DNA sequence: TGCAGCGTTGAAGGAAGACAGGGACACCAAGAGACCCAGTACTTC. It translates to CSVEGRQGHQETQYF.

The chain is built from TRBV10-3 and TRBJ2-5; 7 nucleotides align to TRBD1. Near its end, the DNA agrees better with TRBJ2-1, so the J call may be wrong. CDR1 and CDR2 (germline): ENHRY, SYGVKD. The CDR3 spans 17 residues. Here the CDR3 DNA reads TGTGCCATCAGTGCCCCCGCAGGGGGTGGGTTGGATAATGAGCAGTTCTTC. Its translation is CAISAPAGGGLDNEQFF.

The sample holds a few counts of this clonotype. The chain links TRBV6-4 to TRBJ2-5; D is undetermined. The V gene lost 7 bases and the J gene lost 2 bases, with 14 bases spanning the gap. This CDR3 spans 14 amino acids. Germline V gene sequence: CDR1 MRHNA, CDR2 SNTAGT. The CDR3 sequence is CASIGSSLQETQYF. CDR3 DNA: TGTGCCAGCATTGGCTCGTCCTTACAAGAGACCCAGTACTTC.

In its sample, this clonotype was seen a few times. The CDR3 protein is CASSLSRNEQYF. CDR3 coding DNA: TGTGCCAGCAGCTTATCTAGGAACGAGCAGTACTTC. The V and J genes are TRBV11-2 and TRBJ2-7, with D hard to call. V lost 2 bases and J 5 bases, leaving 7 bases between the germline ends. The CDR3 runs 12 residues. CDR1 SGHAT and CDR2 FQNNGV come from the germline V gene.

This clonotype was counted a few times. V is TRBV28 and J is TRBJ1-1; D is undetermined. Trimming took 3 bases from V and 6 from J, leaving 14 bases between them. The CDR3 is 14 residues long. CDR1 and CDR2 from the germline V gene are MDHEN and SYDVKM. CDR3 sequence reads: CASSFPVSGSEAFF. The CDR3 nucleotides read TGTGCCAGCAGTTTCCCAGTAAGTGGCTCTGAAGCTTTCTTT.

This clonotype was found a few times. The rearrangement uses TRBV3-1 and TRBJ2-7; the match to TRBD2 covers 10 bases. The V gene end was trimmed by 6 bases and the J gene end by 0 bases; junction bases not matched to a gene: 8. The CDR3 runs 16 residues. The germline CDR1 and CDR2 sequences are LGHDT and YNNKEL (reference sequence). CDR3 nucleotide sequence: TGTGCCAGCAGACCTACTAGCGGGGCAAGCTCCTACGAGCAGTACTTC. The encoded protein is CASRPTSGASSYEQYF.

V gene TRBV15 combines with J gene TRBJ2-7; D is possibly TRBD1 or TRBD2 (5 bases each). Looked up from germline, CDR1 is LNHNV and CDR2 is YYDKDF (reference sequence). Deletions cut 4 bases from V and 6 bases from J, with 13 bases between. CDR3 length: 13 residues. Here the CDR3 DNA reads TGTGCCACCAGCACAAGGGGCGGGTTCGAGCAGTACTTC. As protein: CATSTRGGFEQYF.

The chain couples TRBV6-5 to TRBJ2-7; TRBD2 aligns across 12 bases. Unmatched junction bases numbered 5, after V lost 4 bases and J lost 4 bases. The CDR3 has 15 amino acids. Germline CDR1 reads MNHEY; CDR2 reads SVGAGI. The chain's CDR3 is CASSSLAGGFYEQYF. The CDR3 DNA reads TGTGCCAGCAGTTCGCTAGCGGGGGGGTTTTACGAGCAGTACTTC.

CDR3 bases: TGTGCCAGCAGCTTCCTAACAGGTTTTTGGGCCAACGTCCTGACTTTC. This sequence encodes CASSFLTGFWANVLTF. The V gene is TRBV7-2, the J gene TRBJ2-6, with TRBD1 as a possible D gene (5 bases). Trimming took 3 bases from V and 5 from J, leaving 14 bases between them. CDR1 is SGHTA, CDR2 FQGNSA, per germline. The CDR3 is made up of 16 amino acids.

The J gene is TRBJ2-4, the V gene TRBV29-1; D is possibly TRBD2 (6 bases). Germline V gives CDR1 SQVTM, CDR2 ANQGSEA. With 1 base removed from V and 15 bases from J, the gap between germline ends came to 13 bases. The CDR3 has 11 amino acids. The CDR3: CSVEVGEDGYF. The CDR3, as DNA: TGCAGCGTTGAAGTCGGGGAGGACGGGTACTTC.

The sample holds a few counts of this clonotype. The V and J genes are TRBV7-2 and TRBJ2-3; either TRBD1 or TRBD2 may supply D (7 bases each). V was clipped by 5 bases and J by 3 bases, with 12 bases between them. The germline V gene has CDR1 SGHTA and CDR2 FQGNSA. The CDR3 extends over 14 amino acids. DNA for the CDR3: TGTGCCAGCAGCCCAGGGGGGGTGACAGATACGCAGTATTTT. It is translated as CASSPGGVTDTQYF. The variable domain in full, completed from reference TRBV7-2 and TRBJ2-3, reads GAGVSQSPSNKVTEKGKDVELRCDPISGHTALYWYRQSLGQGLEFLIYFQGNSAPDKSGLPSDRFSAERTGGSVSTLTIQRTQQEDSAVYLCASSPGGVTDTQYFGPGTRLTVL.

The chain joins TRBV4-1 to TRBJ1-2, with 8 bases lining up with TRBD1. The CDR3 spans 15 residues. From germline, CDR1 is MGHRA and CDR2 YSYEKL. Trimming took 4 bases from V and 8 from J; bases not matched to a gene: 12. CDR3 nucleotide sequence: TGCGCCAGCAGCCCCCGCCCGGACAGGGCCTACGGCTACACCTTC. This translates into CASSPRPDRAYGYTF.

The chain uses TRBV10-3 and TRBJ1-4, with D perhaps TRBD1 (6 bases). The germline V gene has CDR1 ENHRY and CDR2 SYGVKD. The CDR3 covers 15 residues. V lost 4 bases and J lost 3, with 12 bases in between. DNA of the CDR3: TGTGCCATCAGTGTCTCCGGACAGCCTAATGAAAAACTGTTTTTT. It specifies CAISVSGQPNEKLFF.

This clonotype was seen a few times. The CDR3 region is CASSLTQRDQETQYF. The DNA of the CDR3 is TGTGCCAGCAGCTTAACCCAGCGGGACCAAGAGACCCAGTACTTC. J is TRBJ2-5 and V is TRBV7-9; a weak D match, TRBD2 (6 bases). Trimming stripped 2 bases from V and 0 bases from J, with 10 bases between. This CDR3 is 15 amino acids long. From germline, CDR1 is SEHNR and CDR2 FQNEAQ (reference sequence).

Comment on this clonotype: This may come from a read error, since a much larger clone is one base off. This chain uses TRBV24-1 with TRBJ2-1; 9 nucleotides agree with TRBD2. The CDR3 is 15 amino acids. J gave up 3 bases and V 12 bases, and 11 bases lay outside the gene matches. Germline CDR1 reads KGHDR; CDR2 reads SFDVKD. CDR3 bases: TGTGCCCCTGTTAGGGCTAGCGGGATCTACAATGAGCAGTTCTTC. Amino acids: CAPVRASGIYNEQFF.